A selection of T cell receptor beta chains follows, all from one sample in a study of Ad26.COV2.S vaccination and SARS-CoV-2 variants. Only in-frame clones appear in the TCRdb table, and some are missing; sequencing was by immunoSEQ multiplex PCR. The data show 200,000 to 300,000 clones, 70% to 90% seen once. The input for sequencing was peripheral blood, taken in a trial of Ad26.COV2.S vaccine versus placebo. These receptors were collected from a person between 18 and 65 years old who received the Ad26.COV2.S COVID-19 vaccine or a placebo. CDR3s leave out the opening cysteine and the closing phenylalanine or tryptophan. The order of the fields is J gene, V gene, D gene, CDR3 protein. A D gene is named only where the DNA matches it firmly.

j_gene: TRBJ1-1; v_gene: TRBV7-8; d_gene: -; CDR3aa: ASSGHGVFTEAF
j_gene: TRBJ2-1; v_gene: TRBV3-1/TRBV3-2; d_gene: TRBD2; CDR3aa: ASSQEERDYNEQF
j_gene: TRBJ1-2; v_gene: TRBV5-4; d_gene: -; CDR3aa: ASSLTSSNYGYT
j_gene: TRBJ1-5; v_gene: TRBV5-6; d_gene: TRBD1; CDR3aa: ASSVGQGVTQPQH
j_gene: TRBJ1-1; v_gene: TRBV29-1; d_gene: -; CDR3aa: SVEVQAQNTEAF
j_gene: TRBJ1-2; v_gene: TRBV19; d_gene: -; CDR3aa: ASIFSRTAYGYT
j_gene: TRBJ2-3; v_gene: TRBV4-1; d_gene: -; CDR3aa: ASSQGGFQGPGSDTQY
j_gene: TRBJ1-4; v_gene: TRBV5-1; d_gene: TRBD1; CDR3aa: ASSLDRGEKLF
j_gene: TRBJ1-1; v_gene: TRBV11-3; d_gene: TRBD1; CDR3aa: ASSWSPGGEAF
j_gene: TRBJ1-3; v_gene: TRBV6-6; d_gene: -; CDR3aa: ASTDSGNTIY
j_gene: TRBJ2-7; v_gene: TRBV7-2; d_gene: -; CDR3aa: ASRKGGDYEQY
j_gene: TRBJ1-3; v_gene: TRBV15; d_gene: -; CDR3aa: ATSLEVSGNTIY
j_gene: TRBJ1-3; v_gene: TRBV11-3; d_gene: TRBD1; CDR3aa: ASSLTGGSGNTIY
j_gene: TRBJ2-1; v_gene: TRBV2; d_gene: TRBD1; CDR3aa: ASREGQASSYNEQF
j_gene: TRBJ1-6; v_gene: TRBV5-1; d_gene: -; CDR3aa: ASSLAGRSPLH
j_gene: TRBJ1-4; v_gene: TRBV7-9; d_gene: TRBD1; CDR3aa: ASSPGQGAPVEKLF
j_gene: TRBJ2-3; v_gene: TRBV5-4; d_gene: TRBD1; CDR3aa: ASSYPGQGFADTQY
j_gene: TRBJ2-3; v_gene: TRBV11-2; d_gene: TRBD2; CDR3aa: ASSLAGGPDTQY
j_gene: TRBJ1-3; v_gene: TRBV2; d_gene: -; CDR3aa: ASSVEGQISGNTIY
j_gene: TRBJ2-7; v_gene: TRBV5-6; d_gene: -; CDR3aa: ASMEGAFYEQY
j_gene: TRBJ2-6; v_gene: TRBV7-2; d_gene: -; CDR3aa: ASSLPPGLPSSGANVLT
j_gene: TRBJ2-7; v_gene: TRBV4-2; d_gene: -; CDR3aa: ASSQDPGSYEQY
j_gene: TRBJ1-3; v_gene: TRBV30; d_gene: -; CDR3aa: AWSANNGNTIY
j_gene: TRBJ1-3; v_gene: TRBV19; d_gene: -; CDR3aa: ASSASGGNTIY
j_gene: TRBJ2-2; v_gene: TRBV28; d_gene: -; CDR3aa: ASSPYWGGPVTGELF
j_gene: TRBJ2-2; v_gene: TRBV6-1; d_gene: TRBD1; CDR3aa: ASSERPDRSTGELF
j_gene: TRBJ1-2; v_gene: TRBV7-2; d_gene: -; CDR3aa: ASSPSAQGNYGYT
j_gene: TRBJ2-2; v_gene: TRBV5-1; d_gene: TRBD1; CDR3aa: ASRRQGNTGELF
j_gene: TRBJ2-1; v_gene: TRBV6-2/TRBV6-3; d_gene: -; CDR3aa: ASSTPGTLQF
j_gene: TRBJ1-6; v_gene: TRBV5-6; d_gene: -; CDR3aa: ASSFFYREASPLH
j_gene: TRBJ2-7; v_gene: TRBV5-1; d_gene: -; CDR3aa: ASRQGMARHEQY
j_gene: TRBJ2-7; v_gene: TRBV6-5; d_gene: -; CDR3aa: ASRGGQAYEQY
j_gene: TRBJ1-6; v_gene: TRBV4-2; d_gene: -; CDR3aa: ASSQDELGPLH
j_gene: TRBJ1-2; v_gene: TRBV5-4; d_gene: -; CDR3aa: ASSLVRYRDYGYT
j_gene: TRBJ1-2; v_gene: TRBV11-1; d_gene: -; CDR3aa: ASSRGPNYGYT
j_gene: TRBJ1-5; v_gene: TRBV19; d_gene: -; CDR3aa: ASSIRGAGQPQH
j_gene: TRBJ1-5; v_gene: TRBV7-2; d_gene: -; CDR3aa: ASSLGLASNQPQH
j_gene: TRBJ2-1; v_gene: TRBV5-1; d_gene: -; CDR3aa: ASSLDASYNEQF
j_gene: TRBJ1-2; v_gene: TRBV6-2/TRBV6-3; d_gene: -; CDR3aa: ASSYVDRNYGYT